The 7 T cell receptor beta chains presented below share a single source sample, sequenced in a study of vaccination effects on CD4 cells after COVID-19. Clones were sequenced by immunoSEQ multiplex PCR, and TCRdb holds only the in-frame ones, with some missing. This repertoire shows just under 45,000 clones, around 78% found once; its top ten account for 9.5% to 14%. Expansion with viral peptide pools was applied to antigen-specific CD4+ T cells by the ViraFEST assay prior to sequencing. Following 10 days of culture, CD4+ T cells were isolated. The healthy vaccine recipients, who had no prior SARS-CoV-2 infection, showed negative nucleocapsid antibodies. No antigen has been assigned to these receptors. This specimen consisted of CD4+ T cells from PBMCs cultured with SARS-CoV-2 spike peptides, obtained before COVID-19 vaccination. All receptors come from a human donor who received a COVID-19 vaccine.

The chain uses TRBV20-1 and TRBJ1-5; no firm D call. Trimming stripped 3 bases from V and 4 bases from J, with 10 bases between. Germline lookup yields CDR1 DFQATT and CDR2 SNEGSKA (reference sequence). This CDR3 has 13 amino acids. The CDR3 nucleotides are TGCAGTGCTAGTAGGCTGGGTAATCAGCCCCAGCATTTT. This encodes CSASRLGNQPQHF.

This clone was seen once. This chain links TRBV6-5 with TRBJ1-5, with D hard to call. V shed 8 bases and J shed 3 bases, with 8 bases lying between them. Germline values: CDR1 MNHEY, CDR2 SVGAGI. This CDR3 has 12 amino acids. CDR3 nucleotide sequence: TGTGCCAGCGGCGGCGTCAATCAGCCCCAGCATTTT. Translated, it gives CASGGVNQPQHF.

The chain recombines TRBV5-1 with TRBJ2-3; possible D gene TRBD2, 5 bases. Germline CDR1 is SGHRS and CDR2 is YFSETQ. This CDR3 has 14 amino acids. With 5 bases removed from V and 4 bases from J, the gap between germline ends came to 14 bases. The CDR3 region has the DNA TGCGCCAGCAGTCCGGGGTCAAGCGCAGATACGCAGTATTTT. Translation gives CASSPGSSADTQYF.

The chain uses TRBV28 and TRBJ2-6; D is ambiguous. Germline CDR1 is MDHEN and CDR2 is SYDVKM. V lost 8 bases and J 0 bases, leaving 11 bases between the germline ends. The CDR3 consists of 15 residues. The CDR3 region has the DNA TGTGCCAGCCGAACAGTCAGCTCTGGGGCCAACGTCCTGACTTTC. Translating it yields CASRTVSSGANVLTF. The whole variable domain, filled in from reference TRBV28 and TRBJ2-6, reads DVKVTQSSRYLVKRTGEKVFLECVQDMDHENMFWYRQDPGLGLRLIYFSYDVKMKEKGDIPEGYSVSREKKERFSLILESASTNQTSMYLCASRTVSSGANVLTFGAGSRLTVL.

The CDR3 reads CASSGYDRGNSPLHF. The CDR3 DNA is TGTGCCAGCAGCGGATACGACAGGGGCAATTCACCCCTCCACTTT. V is TRBV5-6 and J is TRBJ1-6; TRBD1 matches 8 bases. Germline loops: CDR1 SGHDT, CDR2 YYEEEE. The ends lost 4 bases at V and 7 bases at J; junction bases unmatched: 7. This CDR3 has 15 residues.

The V gene is TRBV3-1 (or the pseudogene TRBV3-2), the J gene TRBJ1-3; no firm D call. CDR1 is LGHDT, CDR2 YNNKEL, per germline (reference sequence). There are 14 residues in the CDR3. V was cut by 2 bases and J by 2 bases, with 7 bases left in between. Here the CDR3 reads CASSQTGAGNTIYF. CDR3 nucleotide sequence: TGTGCCAGCAGCCAAACCGGAGCTGGAAACACCATATATTTT.

The chain uses TRBV7-2 and TRBJ2-3; tentatively, D is TRBD2 (6 bases). CDR3 length: 15 amino acids. The V gene's germline CDR1 is SGHTA and CDR2 FQGNSA. The V end lost 5 bases, the J end lost 0 bases, and 12 bases lay between the germline ends. CDR3: CASSPDYLSTDTQYF. The CDR3 region has the DNA TGTGCCAGCAGCCCGGACTACCTAAGCACAGATACGCAGTATTTT.